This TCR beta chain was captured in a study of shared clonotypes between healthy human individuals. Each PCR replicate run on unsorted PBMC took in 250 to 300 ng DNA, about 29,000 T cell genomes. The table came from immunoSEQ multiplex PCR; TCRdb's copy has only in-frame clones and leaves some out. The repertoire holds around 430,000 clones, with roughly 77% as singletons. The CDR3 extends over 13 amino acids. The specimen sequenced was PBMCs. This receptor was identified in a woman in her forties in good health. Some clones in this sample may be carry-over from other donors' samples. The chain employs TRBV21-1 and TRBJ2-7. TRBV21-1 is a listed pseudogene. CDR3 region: CASSKGSPYEQYF. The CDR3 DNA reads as TGTGCCAGCAGCAAAGGGTCCCCCTACGAGCAGTACTTC.